Below are 20 T cell receptor beta chains sequenced from a single sample in a study of blood T cells in healthy people across ages. With a J-beta primer mix and a sample-barcoded 5' primer, a second PCR ran roughly 6 to 11 cycles. TCRdb passed the 5' RACE reads through MiXCR, listing each CDR3 protein once. The sample holds approximately 810,000 distinct CDR3 sequences; 29% are singletons and the top ten take roughly 17%. The sequenced material came from blood. The receptors come from a woman over 75 in good health.

In nucleotides, the CDR3 is TGTGCCAGCAGCAGGGGGACGCAAGAGACCCAGTACTTC. It encodes CASSRGTQETQYF. The chain uses TRBV7-2 and TRBJ2-5; D is possibly TRBD1 (6 bases). This CDR3 comprises 13 residues. Germline CDR1 is SGHTA and CDR2 is FQGNSA. Trimming shortened V by 5 bases and J by 2 bases, and 9 bases separated the two germline ends.

This clonotype was seen repeatedly, ten times or more. J is TRBJ1-1 and V is TRBV5-5, with D hard to call. Germline CDR1 and CDR2: SGHKS and YYEKEE (reference sequence). V lost 3 bases and J 7 bases, leaving 10 bases between the germline ends. The CDR3 has 12 residues. The CDR3 nucleotides read TGTGCCAGCAGCTCCCTCGTAAATGAAGCTTTCTTT. It encodes CASSSLVNEAFF.

The chain couples TRBV3-1 to TRBJ2-7; D may match TRBD1 or TRBD2 (5 bases each). The J call is in doubt because the DNA end fits TRBJ2-5 better. The CDR3 is 14 residues long. Germline V gives CDR1 LGHDT, CDR2 YNNKEL (reference sequence). CDR3 DNA: TGTGCCAGCAGCCCCCGGGGCTTGGGAAAGACCCAGTACTTC. Protein sequence: CASSPRGLGKTQYF.

The sample holds a few counts of this clonotype. This sequence may be a read error, since a much larger clone differs from it by one base. The V gene is TRBV6-6, the J gene TRBJ2-5; D possibly corresponds to TRBD2 (9 bases). CDR1 is MNHNY, CDR2 SVGAGI, per germline (reference sequence). The CDR3 loop spans 12 amino acids. V was trimmed by 5 bases and J by 13 bases, leaving 17 bases between them. CDR3 coding DNA: TGTGCCAGCAGTCAGGGGGCGCGGGGGGGGTACTTC. It specifies CASSQGARGGYF.

Regarding this clonotype: This sequence may be a read error, since a much larger clone differs from it by one base. The CDR3 reads CSARQIASYEQYF. CDR3 nucleotide sequence: TGCAGTGCGCGGCAAATCGCTTCCTACGAGCAGTACTTC. The chain uses TRBV20-1 and TRBJ2-7; D uncertain. The V end lost 6 bases, the J end lost 1 base, and 13 bases lay between the germline ends. The V gene's germline CDR1 is DFQATT and CDR2 SNEGSKA (reference sequence). The CDR3 consists of 13 residues.

This clonotype was detected ten times or more. This chain links TRBV20-1 with TRBJ2-1; 9 bases align to TRBD2. Germline V CDR1 and CDR2: DFQATT, SNEGSKA (reference sequence). V was clipped by 7 bases and J by 8 bases; unmatched bases: 21. This CDR3 region has 17 residues. CDR3 bases: TGCAGTGTCACATCCCCAGGGCTAGCGGGGACGCGAGATGAGCAGTTCTTC. Translated, it gives CSVTSPGLAGTRDEQFF.

V is TRBV6-2 or TRBV6-3 and J is TRBJ2-2; no definite D call. The V and J ends lost 6 bases and 2 bases respectively, with 13 bases between them. This CDR3 contains 15 residues. Germline CDR1 is MNHEY and CDR2 is SVGEGT. For the CDR3, the DNA is TGTGCCAGCAGGTCGTTACAGAAAAACACCGGGGAGCTGTTTTTT. Translating it yields CASRSLQKNTGELFF.

This clonotype has a count of ten or more. This chain uses TRBV10-3 with TRBJ1-2, with TRBD1 matching over 10 bases. V gave up 5 bases and J gave up 8 bases; unmatched junction bases: 5. Germline lookup yields CDR1 ENHRY and CDR2 SYGVKD. The CDR3 consists of 13 residues. In DNA form, the CDR3 reads TGTGCCATCAGTACGGACAGGGGGGCGGGCTACACCTTC. The encoded protein is CAISTDRGAGYTF.

Points on this clonotype: This may come from a read error, since a much larger clone is one base off. The V gene is TRBV9, the J gene TRBJ2-5; TRBD2 matches 8 bases. The CDR3 is 14 residues long. Per germline, CDR1 SGDLS and CDR2 YYNGEE. The CDR3 region has the DNA TGTGCCTGCAGCGAGGCCGGGACTAGTGAGACCCAGTACTTC. Translated, it gives CACSEAGTSETQYF.

This clonotype has more than one count but fewer than ten. A much larger clone lies a single base off, so this may be a read error. V usage is TRBV7-2 and J usage is TRBJ2-5; a weak D match, TRBD2 (6 bases). Looked up from germline, CDR1 is SGHTA and CDR2 is FQGNSA. The CDR3 has 14 residues. V was cut by 6 bases and J by 11 bases, with 22 bases left in between. CDR3 DNA: TGTGCCAGCAGACCAGGTCGGGGGTGGAATGAGCAGTACTTC. Translating it yields CASRPGRGWNEQYF.

The CDR3 spells CSAWTGGPSGNTIYF. As DNA, the CDR3 is TGCAGCGCTTGGACAGGGGGCCCCTCTGGAAACACCATATATTTT. The chain is built from TRBV29-1 and TRBJ1-3; TRBD1 matches 11 bases. The CDR3 runs 15 residues. Losses at the gene ends were 7 bases for V and 0 bases for J; bases not matched to a gene: 5. From germline, CDR1 is SQVTM and CDR2 ANQGSEA.

This sequence joins TRBV21-1 and TRBJ2-7; the table's D call of TRBD1 was not tested on the DNA. TRBV21-1 is given as a pseudogene. This CDR3 is 19 amino acids long. This CDR3 is CASSTRGQGAPPPTYEQYF. The CDR3, as DNA: TGTGCCAGCAGCACCAGAGGACAGGGGGCGCCACCTCCCACCTACGAGCAGTACTTC.

This chain uses TRBV5-1 with TRBJ2-3; 10 nucleotides agree with TRBD2. CDR3 size: 15 residues. Per germline, CDR1 SGHRS and CDR2 YFSETQ. The V and J ends lost 4 bases and 5 bases, in that order; junction bases with no gene match: 7. This CDR3 is CASSPGLAVGDTQYF. The CDR3 region has the DNA TGCGCCAGCAGCCCTGGACTAGCGGTGGGAGATACGCAGTATTTT.

Ten or more counts support this clonotype. This rearrangement joins TRBV6-5 to TRBJ2-7, with D possibly TRBD1 on 6 matching bases. This CDR3 region has 16 residues. The germline CDR1 and CDR2 sequences are MNHEY and SVGAGI. The V end was cut by 0 bases, the J end by 2 bases, with 14 bases between. CDR3: CASSYSDRPNTYEQYF. The CDR3 region has the DNA TGTGCCAGCAGTTACTCTGACAGGCCCAATACCTACGAGCAGTACTTC.

As regards this clonotype: Given a much more abundant clone one base away, this may be a read error. V and J are TRBV20-1 and TRBJ2-3, with D perhaps TRBD2 (6 bases). V shed 5 bases and J shed 5 bases, with 20 bases lying between them. This CDR3 spans 15 amino acids. Germline V gives CDR1 DFQATT, CDR2 SNEGSKA (reference sequence). In DNA form, the CDR3 reads TGCAGTGCTCCCTCCTGGTGGGGGAGGAGAGATACGCAGTATTTT. Protein product: CSAPSWWGRRDTQYF.

Comment on this clonotype: This may arise from a read error, as a much more abundant clone is one base away. The DNA of the CDR3 is TGTGCCAGCGAGACAGGGGGTCAGCCCCAGCATTTT. It translates to CASETGGQPQHF. V usage is TRBV7-9 and J usage is TRBJ1-5; 9 bases fit TRBD1. The CDR3 spans 12 residues. Germline values: CDR1 SEHNR, CDR2 FQNEAQ (reference sequence). The V segment lost 8 bases and the J segment 6 bases; nucleotides outside the gene matches: 2.

The rearrangement uses TRBV5-1 and TRBJ2-4, with a possible D match to TRBD1 (6 bases). Germline CDR1 and CDR2: SGHRS and YFSETQ. CDR3 size: 16 residues. Trimming took off 0 bases at V and 2 bases at J, with 12 bases between the two ends. The CDR3 coding sequence is TGCGCCAGCAGCTTGGAGCAGGGGCGATCCAAAAACATTCAGTACTTC. Protein sequence: CASSLEQGRSKNIQYF.

This clonotype has at least ten counts. This chain connects TRBV7-2 to TRBJ2-5, with a weak D call TRBD2 (6 bases). The CDR3 contains 14 residues. V gave up 3 bases and J gave up 3 bases, with 11 bases separating them. Germline V lookup: CDR1 SGHTA, CDR2 FQGNSA. The CDR3 is CASSFAGRKETQYF. CDR3 bases: TGTGCCAGCAGCTTTGCGGGGCGGAAAGAGACCCAGTACTTC.

V and J are TRBV9 and TRBJ1-3; D uncertain. Trimming took 0 bases from V and 0 from J, leaving 13 bases between them. There are 17 residues in the CDR3. Germline-derived CDR1 and CDR2 are SGDLS and YYNGEE. CDR3 protein: CASSVALDGSSGNTIYF. In nucleotides, the CDR3 is TGTGCCAGCAGCGTAGCCCTAGACGGAAGCTCTGGAAACACCATATATTTT.

About this clonotype itself: This may be a read error: a much more frequent sequence differs by one nucleotide. J is TRBJ1-2 and V is TRBV12-3 or TRBV12-4, with 9 bases aligning to TRBD1. This CDR3 has 11 amino acids. V was clipped by 5 bases and J by 13 bases; unmatched bases: 5. The CDR3: CASSPQGAVTF. CDR3 bases: TGTGCCAGCAGTCCACAGGGGGCCGTCACCTTC.